The 19 T cell receptor beta chains below were found in one sample sequenced in a study of T cells in tuberculosis. Produced via immunoSEQ multiplex PCR; TCRdb's table is partial and in-frame only. The repertoire holds about 33,000 clones, with just under 97% as singletons. Material: PBMCs. The receptors shown here come from a donor aged 5 to 30 with latent tuberculosis or without tuberculosis infection.

The CDR3 nucleotides read TGTGCCAGCAGTGATCTCGGGGGGGGGAATTCACCCCTCCACTTT. The encoded protein is CASSDLGGGNSPLHF. The V and J genes are TRBV2 and TRBJ1-6, with D perhaps TRBD1 (5 bases). The CDR3 loop spans 15 amino acids. Germline values: CDR1 SNHLY, CDR2 FYNNEI. Trimming took off 3 bases at V and 7 bases at J, with 13 bases between the two ends.

V gene TRBV6-1 combines with J gene TRBJ2-7; 9 nucleotides align to TRBD2. The CDR3 sequence is 15 residues long. The V gene's germline CDR1 is MNHNS and CDR2 SASEGT. After removal of 3 bases from V and 4 bases from J, the junction contained 7 bases not matched to a gene. Here the CDR3 reads CASSDEGLAAYEQYF. The CDR3 coding sequence is TGTGCCAGCAGTGACGAGGGACTAGCAGCTTACGAGCAGTACTTC.

V usage is TRBV5-1 and J usage is TRBJ2-2, with D perhaps TRBD2 (5 bases). Germline V gives CDR1 SGHRS, CDR2 YFSETQ. The CDR3 length is 15 residues. V dropped 0 bases and J dropped 3 bases, with 9 bases sitting between them. CDR3 in DNA: TGCGCCAGCAGCTTGGCCACGGGGTACACCGGGGAGCTGTTTTTT. It specifies CASSLATGYTGELFF.

This chain joins TRBV6-5 and TRBJ1-2, with no clear D. Trimming took off 4 bases at V and 5 bases at J, with 14 bases between the two ends. The germline CDR1 and CDR2 sequences are MNHEY and SVGAGI. CDR3 length: 14 residues. The CDR3 reads CASSLGLAGYGYTF. In DNA, the CDR3 is TGTGCCAGCAGTTTGGGCCTGGCGGGTTATGGCTACACCTTC.

V is TRBV7-9 and J is TRBJ2-3, with 14 positions matching TRBD2. V shed 1 base and J 3 bases; nucleotides not matched to a gene: 9. Germline-derived CDR1 and CDR2 are SEHNR and FQNEAQ (reference sequence). The CDR3 sequence is 19 residues long. This CDR3 is CASSLVPGLAGEGTDTQYF. The CDR3 DNA sequence: TGTGCCAGCAGCTTAGTACCGGGACTAGCGGGAGAAGGGACAGATACGCAGTATTTT.

V is TRBV10-1 and J is TRBJ2-7; possible D gene TRBD2, 5 bases. Germline V gene sequence: CDR1 WNHNN, CDR2 SYGVQD (reference sequence). CDR3 size: 13 residues. V lost 3 bases and J 7 bases, leaving 13 bases between the germline ends. CDR3 region: CASSDPDWAEQYF. DNA for the CDR3: TGCGCCAGCAGTGACCCGGACTGGGCGGAGCAGTACTTC.

The chain carries TRBV6-5 and TRBJ2-1, with 12 bases matching TRBD2. Germline trimming cut 8 bases from V and 2 bases from J; bases unmatched to any gene: 1. Germline V lookup: CDR1 MNHEY, CDR2 SVGAGI. CDR3 length: 14 residues. The CDR3 spells CASASGGAYNEQFF. DNA for the CDR3: TGTGCCAGCGCTAGCGGGGGGGCCTACAATGAGCAGTTCTTC.

This clone was counted once. The chain has TRBV14 and TRBJ1-3, with D unclear. The CDR3 has 15 amino acids. Trimming pared 0 bases from V and 3 bases from J, leaving 9 bases between. Germline V gene lookup returns CDR1 SGHDN and CDR2 FVKESK. CDR3 protein: CASSQESGSGNTIYF. CDR3 bases: TGTGCCAGCAGCCAAGAATCCGGTAGTGGAAACACCATATATTTT.

In its sample, this clone was seen once. The chain joins TRBV18 to TRBJ2-7; TRBD1 matches 8 bases. Unmatched junction bases numbered 2, after V lost 4 bases and J lost 6 bases. This CDR3 has 12 residues. Germline loops: CDR1 KGHSH, CDR2 LQKENI. The CDR3: CASSQDRVEQYF. The CDR3 DNA is TGTGCCAGCTCACAGGACAGGGTCGAGCAGTACTTC. The variable domain in full, completed from reference TRBV18 and TRBJ2-7, reads NAGVMQNPRHLVRRRGQEARLRCSPMKGHSHVYWYRQLPEEGLKFMVYLQKENIIDESGMPKERFSAEFPKEGPSILRIQQVVRGDSAAYFCASSQDRVEQYFGPGTRLTVT.

The DNA for the CDR3 is TGTGCCAGCAGCTCACGGACAGGGAGGAATGAGCAGTTCTTC. Protein product: CASSSRTGRNEQFF. The gene calls are TRBV5-4 and TRBJ2-1, with 8 bases fitting TRBD1. From germline, CDR1 is SGHNT and CDR2 YYREEE (reference sequence). CDR3 length: 14 amino acids. After removal of 3 bases from V and 7 bases from J, the junction contained 6 bases not matched to a gene.

The rearrangement uses TRBV6-5 and TRBJ2-3; D not certain. CDR1 is MNHEY and CDR2 is SVGAGI in the germline V gene. The CDR3 has 15 residues. Trimming took off 3 bases at V and 4 bases at J, with 14 bases between the two ends. Here the CDR3 reads CASSYGTSRSDTQYF. The CDR3 bases are TGTGCCAGCAGTTATGGTACATCGAGGTCAGATACGCAGTATTTT.

The V and J genes are TRBV5-1 and TRBJ1-5; possibly TRBD1 for D (6 bases). CDR1 and CDR2 (germline): SGHRS, YFSETQ. V lost 4 bases and J 3 bases, leaving 11 bases between the germline ends. This CDR3 is built from 14 residues. The CDR3 bases are TGCGCCAGCAGCGACGGACAGCCCAATCAGCCCCAGCATTTT. This encodes CASSDGQPNQPQHF.

J is TRBJ1-6 and V is TRBV2; D is undetermined. Trimming shortened V by 7 bases and J by 0 bases, and 13 bases separated the two germline ends. Germline V gene sequence: CDR1 SNHLY, CDR2 FYNNEI. The length of the CDR3 is 16 residues. The CDR3 loop reads CASNDTPNSYNSPLHF. The CDR3 bases are TGTGCCAGCAACGACACACCGAACTCCTATAATTCACCCCTCCACTTT. Using reference TRBV2 and TRBJ1-6 for the parts outside the CDR3, the full variable domain is EPEVTQTPSHQVTQMGQEVILRCVPISNHLYFYWYRQILGQKVEFLVSFYNNEISEKSEIFDDQFSVERPDGSNFTLKIRSTKLEDSAMYFCASNDTPNSYNSPLHFGNGTRLTVT.

This chain links TRBV15 with TRBJ1-5; 9 bases match TRBD1. The CDR3 loop spans 15 amino acids. V was clipped by 1 base and J by 9 bases; unmatched bases: 7. The germline CDR1 and CDR2 sequences are LNHNV and YYDKDF (reference sequence). CDR3 loop: CATSRVTGGEWPQHF. CDR3 bases: TGTGCCACCAGCAGAGTTACAGGGGGCGAGTGGCCCCAGCATTTT.

This clone was detected only once. The V and J genes are TRBV9 and TRBJ2-2; TRBD1 aligns across 7 bases. The CDR3 totals 14 residues. Germline CDR1 reads SGDLS; CDR2 reads YYNGEE. V gave up 3 bases and J gave up 5 bases; unmatched junction bases: 4. The CDR3 sequence is CASSGQGRTGELFF. The CDR3 DNA reads TGTGCCAGCAGCGGACAGGGAAGGACCGGGGAGCTGTTTTTT.

The CDR3 sequence is CASKMTGHNSPLHF. The CDR3 DNA follows: TGTGCCAGCAAGATGACAGGACATAATTCACCCCTCCACTTT. The chain has TRBV19 and TRBJ1-6; D is perhaps TRBD1 (6 bases). CDR3 length equals 14 residues. Trimming cost V 9 bases and J 5 bases, with 14 bases left between them. The germline V gene has CDR1 LNHDA and CDR2 SQIVND (reference sequence).

The V gene is TRBV7-9, the J gene TRBJ1-1, with D possibly TRBD1 on 5 matching bases. The germline V gene has CDR1 SEHNR and CDR2 FQNEAQ (reference sequence). The V gene lost 5 bases and the J gene lost 12 bases, with 22 bases spanning the gap. This CDR3 is built from 14 residues. The CDR3 nucleotides read TGTGCCAGCAGCCCCGTGGGCAGACAGAATGTAACTTTCTTT. Amino acids: CASSPVGRQNVTFF.

The chain links TRBV19 to TRBJ1-1; the match to TRBD1 covers 8 bases. Germline V CDR1 and CDR2: LNHDA, SQIVND (reference sequence). There are 16 residues in the CDR3. J lost 0 bases, V lost 6 bases, and 9 bases had no gene match. Written as DNA, the CDR3 is TGTGCCAGTAGATGGGGGACAGGACCCATGAACACTGAAGCTTTCTTT. Translating it yields CASRWGTGPMNTEAFF.

The chain recombines TRBV5-6 with TRBJ2-1, with 8 nucleotides matching TRBD2. The germline gives CDR1 SGHDT, CDR2 YYEEEE. CDR3 length: 16 amino acids. V shed 4 bases and J 9 bases; nucleotides not matched to a gene: 15. CDR3 protein: CASSPVLAEPAGEQFF. The DNA for the CDR3 is TGTGCCAGCAGCCCTGTACTAGCGGAGCCCGCAGGTGAGCAGTTCTTC.